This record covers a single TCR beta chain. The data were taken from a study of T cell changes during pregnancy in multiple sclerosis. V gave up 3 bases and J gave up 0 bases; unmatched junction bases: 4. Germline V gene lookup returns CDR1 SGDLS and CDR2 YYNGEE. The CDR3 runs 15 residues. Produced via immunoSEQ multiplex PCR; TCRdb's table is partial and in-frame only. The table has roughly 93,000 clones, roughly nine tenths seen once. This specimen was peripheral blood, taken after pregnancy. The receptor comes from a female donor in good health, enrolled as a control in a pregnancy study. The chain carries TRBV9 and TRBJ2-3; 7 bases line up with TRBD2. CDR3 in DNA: TGTGCCAGCAGCGAAGCGGGGATGAGCACAGATACGCAGTATTTT. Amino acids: CASSEAGMSTDTQYF.